This T cell receptor (beta chain) was recovered during a study of response to subunit inactivated influenza vaccine. One entry per CDR3 protein, called by TCRdb with MiXCR from the RT-PCR reads. This table has fewer than 800,000 distinct CDR3 sequences, 15% to 18% appearing once. Study-level points and caveats: Authors suggested seasonal influenza vaccinations each recruit few new T cells.

This clonotype was recorded a few times. As yet, its antigen is unknown. The CDR3 is 14 amino acids. Germline V gene sequence: CDR1 SGHRS, CDR2 YFSETQ. V was clipped by 4 bases and J by 4 bases; unmatched bases: 4. The sequencing here drew on PBMCs from blood, taken less than 13 days after vaccination. The J gene is TRBJ1-5, the V gene TRBV5-1; 8 bases are shared with TRBD1. The sequence was collected from a man aged 45-60 years who received an inactivated influenza vaccine. In nucleotides, the CDR3 is TGCGCCAGCAGCAAGACAGGGGAAAATCAGCCCCAGCATTTT. It specifies CASSKTGENQPQHF.